The present TCR beta chain was sequenced within a study of blood T cells in healthy people across ages. Combining a sample-barcoded 5' primer with a J-beta primer mix, a second PCR ran for about 6 to 11 cycles. Each CDR3 protein is one row after TCRdb ran MiXCR on the 5' RACE reads. The repertoire holds around 800,000 distinct CDR3 sequences, with around a quarter as singletons. Concerning this clonotype itself: Its antigen is unidentified.

Study outcomes and limitations: Significant beta diversity loss was already apparent by age about 39, declining roughly linearly.

The length of the CDR3 is 20 residues. After removal of 1 base from V and 1 base from J, the junction contained 14 bases not matched to a gene. Germline CDR1 is LGHNA and CDR2 is YSLEER. These data are also associated with another study on T cells of mothers and their children.

This clonotype originated in a boy younger than 18 in good health. The chain links TRBV4-3 to TRBJ2-5; TRBD2 matches 11 bases. Sequencing was done on a sample of blood. For the CDR3, the DNA is TGCGCCAGCAGCCAAGTTTTCGTTATTGAGACTAGCGGGGTCCAAGAGACCCAGTACTTC. It codes for CASSQVFVIETSGVQETQYF.